Sequencing of this T cell receptor beta chain was carried out in a study of identical twins. The CDR3 extends over 16 amino acids. Germline CDR1 reads LGHNA; CDR2 reads YNFKEQ. Trimming took 4 bases from V and 7 from J, leaving 19 bases between them. General study results and limits: Low generation probability was overrepresented in out-of-frame alpha sequences shared by twins.

On this clonotype itself: The antigen is unknown.

TCRdb passed the 5' RACE reads through MiXCR, listing each CDR3 protein once. The sample yields some 790,000 distinct CDR3 sequences, over 15% seen once. The same sample was also used in a study of T cells expressing NK-cell markers.

The chain combines TRBV4-2 with TRBJ2-2; a possible D gene is TRBD1 (5 bases). The specimen sequenced was PBMCs. The clonotype originates from a young woman in good health. The CDR3 sequence: CASSPLVFGAVGELFF. The CDR3 DNA is TGTGCCAGCAGCCCCTTGGTCTTTGGGGCGGTCGGGGAGCTGTTTTTT.